These 10 T cell receptor beta chains came from one sample sequenced in a study of OX40 agonist ivuxolimab in advanced cancers. Clones were read by immunoSEQ multiplex PCR, and TCRdb kept only the in-frame ones, dropping some. The table lists more than 55,000 clones, around 86% of them singletons. The sample here was CD4+ or CD8+ T cells sorted from blood, taken in a trial of the OX40 agonist ivuxolimab. The receptor set was obtained from an adult with an advanced solid tumor such as melanoma, head and neck, liver or kidney cancer.

The chain recombines TRBV27 with TRBJ1-5; TRBD1 matches at 8 bases. The CDR3 has 14 amino acids. Trimming took 4 bases from V and 4 from J; bases not matched to a gene: 3. Germline V gives CDR1 MNHEY, CDR2 SMNVEV (reference sequence). The CDR3: CASSYRQGNQPQHF. The CDR3 nucleotides are TGTGCCAGCAGTTATAGACAGGGGAATCAGCCCCAGCATTTT.

The rearrangement uses TRBV30 and TRBJ2-3; a weak D match, TRBD2 (6 bases). Germline V CDR1 and CDR2: GTSNPN, SVGIG (reference sequence). With 2 bases removed from V and 5 bases from J, the gap between germline ends came to 17 bases. This CDR3 contains 15 residues. The CDR3 reads CAWSLGGSLGDTQYF. The CDR3 DNA reads TGTGCCTGGAGTTTAGGAGGGAGTTTAGGAGATACGCAGTATTTT.

V gene TRBV18 combines with J gene TRBJ2-1; D ambiguous. From germline, CDR1 is KGHSH and CDR2 LQKENI. V lost 3 bases and J 7 bases, leaving 7 bases between the germline ends. The CDR3 runs to 12 residues. CDR3 sequence: CASSPLPNEQFF. Written as DNA, the CDR3 is TGTGCCAGCTCACCTCTCCCGAATGAGCAGTTCTTC. Full variable domain (rest looked up from reference TRBV18 and TRBJ2-1): NAGVMQNPRHLVRRRGQEARLRCSPMKGHSHVYWYRQLPEEGLKFMVYLQKENIIDESGMPKERFSAEFPKEGPSILRIQQVVRGDSAAYFCASSPLPNEQFFGPGTRLTVL.

The chain uses TRBV7-2 and TRBJ2-7; either TRBD1 or TRBD2 may supply D (5 bases each). This CDR3 spans 14 amino acids. The V end lost 5 bases, the J end lost 2 bases, and 13 bases lay between the germline ends. Germline-derived CDR1 and CDR2 are SGHTA and FQGNSA. Written as DNA, the CDR3 is TGTGCCAGCAGCGGGGGTCCCAACGCCTACGAGCAGTACTTC. It specifies CASSGGPNAYEQYF.

The CDR3 loop reads CASSLYGGSQPQHF. In DNA form, the CDR3 reads TGTGCCAGCAGCTTGTATGGGGGCAGCCAGCCCCAGCATTTT. The genes are TRBV5-6 and TRBJ1-5; possible D gene TRBD1, 6 bases. Trimming stripped 1 base from V and 7 bases from J, with 12 bases between. This CDR3 is 14 amino acids long. Germline CDR1 SGHDT, CDR2 YYEEEE.

V usage is TRBV28 and J usage is TRBJ1-5; D may be TRBD1 (5 bases). The CDR3 totals 16 residues. Per germline, CDR1 MDHEN and CDR2 SYDVKM. Trimming shortened V by 2 bases and J by 3 bases, and 14 bases separated the two germline ends. The CDR3 loop is CASSLVTGPNNQPQHF. For the CDR3, the DNA is TGTGCCAGCAGTTTAGTAACAGGACCCAACAATCAGCCCCAGCATTTT.

The V gene is TRBV27, the J gene TRBJ2-5; D perhaps matches TRBD2 (6 bases). The V gene's germline CDR1 is MNHEY and CDR2 SMNVEV (reference sequence). Trimming took 6 bases from V and 5 from J, leaving 19 bases between them. The CDR3 sequence is 15 residues long. The chain's CDR3 is CASRPPGSAGETQYF. The CDR3 nucleotides read TGTGCCAGCAGACCCCCAGGGTCCGCGGGGGAGACCCAGTACTTC.

This clone was found once. The gene calls are TRBV30 and TRBJ1-1, with D maybe TRBD1 (6 bases). The CDR3 length is 14 residues. CDR1 is GTSNPN and CDR2 is SVGIG in the germline V gene (reference sequence). V was cut by 7 bases and J by 6 bases, with 21 bases left in between. As DNA, the CDR3 is TGTGCCTCAGCAGGGCAGGGGATTATTCCTGAAGCTTTCTTT. Its translation is CASAGQGIIPEAFF.

The chain has TRBV5-1 and TRBJ2-2; 9 bases fit TRBD1. CDR1 is SGHRS, CDR2 YFSETQ, per germline. The length of the CDR3 is 15 residues. The V gene end was trimmed by 3 bases and the J gene end by 2 bases; junction bases not matched to a gene: 2. CDR3 in amino acids: CASSSQGANTGELFF. CDR3 bases: TGCGCCAGCAGCTCACAGGGGGCCAACACCGGGGAGCTGTTTTTT.

The rearrangement uses TRBV27 and TRBJ2-7; TRBD1 matches at 8 bases. Germline CDR1 MNHEY, CDR2 SMNVEV (reference sequence). V lost 2 bases, J lost 5 bases, and 5 bases stayed unmatched. CDR3 length: 14 residues. The CDR3 region has the DNA TGTGCCAGCAGTTTAGTACAGGGGGGCAACGAGCAGTACTTC. Translated: CASSLVQGGNEQYF.